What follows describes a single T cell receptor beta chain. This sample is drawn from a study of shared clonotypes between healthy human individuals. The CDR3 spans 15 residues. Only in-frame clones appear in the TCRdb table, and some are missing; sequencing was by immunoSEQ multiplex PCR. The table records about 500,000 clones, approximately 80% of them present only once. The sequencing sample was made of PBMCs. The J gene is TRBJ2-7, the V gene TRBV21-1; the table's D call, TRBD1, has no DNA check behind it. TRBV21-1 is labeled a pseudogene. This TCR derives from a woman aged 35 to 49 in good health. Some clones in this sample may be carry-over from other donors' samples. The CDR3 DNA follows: TGTGCCAGCAGCAATTGGGACAGGGGGTCAGGAGAGCAGTACTTC. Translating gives CASSNWDRGSGEQYF.